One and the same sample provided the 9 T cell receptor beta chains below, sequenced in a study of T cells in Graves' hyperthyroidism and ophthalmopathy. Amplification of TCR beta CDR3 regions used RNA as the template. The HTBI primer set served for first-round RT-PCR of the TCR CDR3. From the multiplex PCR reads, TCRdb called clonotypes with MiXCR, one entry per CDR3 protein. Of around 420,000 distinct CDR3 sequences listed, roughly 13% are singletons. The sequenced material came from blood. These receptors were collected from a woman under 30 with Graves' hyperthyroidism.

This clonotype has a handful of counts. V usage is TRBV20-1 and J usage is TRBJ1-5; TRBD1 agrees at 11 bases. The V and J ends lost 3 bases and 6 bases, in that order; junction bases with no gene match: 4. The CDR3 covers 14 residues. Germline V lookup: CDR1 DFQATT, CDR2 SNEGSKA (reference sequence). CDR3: CSARRTGGSQPQHF. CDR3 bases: TGCAGTGCTAGGAGGACAGGGGGCAGTCAGCCCCAGCATTTT.

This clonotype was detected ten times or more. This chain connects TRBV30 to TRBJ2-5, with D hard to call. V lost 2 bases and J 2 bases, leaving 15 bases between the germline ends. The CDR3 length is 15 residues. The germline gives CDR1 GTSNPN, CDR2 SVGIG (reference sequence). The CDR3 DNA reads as TGTGCCTGGAGTCGGACCGGCCTTCTTCAAGAGACCCAGTACTTC. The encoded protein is CAWSRTGLLQETQYF.

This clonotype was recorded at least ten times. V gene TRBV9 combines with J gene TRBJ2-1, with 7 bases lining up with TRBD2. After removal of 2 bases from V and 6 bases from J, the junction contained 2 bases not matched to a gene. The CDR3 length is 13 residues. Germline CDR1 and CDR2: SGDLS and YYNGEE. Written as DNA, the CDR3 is TGTGCCAGCAGCGTGGCTAGCGGCAATGAGCAGTTCTTC. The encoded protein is CASSVASGNEQFF.

CDR3 DNA: TGTGCCAGCAGTGAGTCCATAGGGGGACCATACAATGAGCAGTTCTTC. Translating it yields CASSESIGGPYNEQFF. The rearrangement links TRBV6-4 to TRBJ2-1; weak D call: TRBD1 (6 bases). V was trimmed by 3 bases and J by 4 bases, leaving 16 bases between them. CDR1 MRHNA and CDR2 SNTAGT come from the germline V gene. CDR3 size: 16 residues.

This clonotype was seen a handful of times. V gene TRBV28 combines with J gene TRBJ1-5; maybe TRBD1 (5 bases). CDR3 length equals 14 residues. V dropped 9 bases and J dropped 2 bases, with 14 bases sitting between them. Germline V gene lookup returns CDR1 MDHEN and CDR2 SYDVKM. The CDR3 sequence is CASSGNPGNQPQHF. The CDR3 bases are TGTGCCAGTTCAGGGAACCCGGGCAATCAGCCCCAGCATTTT. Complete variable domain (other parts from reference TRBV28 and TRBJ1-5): DVKVTQSSRYLVKRTGEKVFLECVQDMDHENMFWYRQDPGLGLRLIYFSYDVKMKEKGDIPEGYSVSREKKERFSLILESASTNQTSMYLCASSGNPGNQPQHFGDGTRLSIL.

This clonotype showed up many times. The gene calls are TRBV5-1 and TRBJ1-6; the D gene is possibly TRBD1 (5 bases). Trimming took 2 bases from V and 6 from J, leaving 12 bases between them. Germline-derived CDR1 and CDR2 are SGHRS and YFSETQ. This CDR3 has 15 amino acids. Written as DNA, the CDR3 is TGCGCCAGCAGCTTCTCAGGGATTTCTAATTCACCCCTCCACTTT. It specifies CASSFSGISNSPLHF. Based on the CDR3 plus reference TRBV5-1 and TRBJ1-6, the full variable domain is KAGVTQTPRYLIKTRGQQVTLSCSPISGHRSVSWYQQTPGQGLQFLFEYFSETQRNKGNFPGRFSGRQFSNSRSEMNVSTLELGDSALYLCASSFSGISNSPLHFGNGTRLTVT.

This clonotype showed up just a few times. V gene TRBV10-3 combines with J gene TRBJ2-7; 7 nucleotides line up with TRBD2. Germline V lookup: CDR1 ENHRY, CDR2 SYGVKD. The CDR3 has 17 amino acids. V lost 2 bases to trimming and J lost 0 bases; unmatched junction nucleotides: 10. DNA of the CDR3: TGTGCCATCAGTGAGCTCGGGGGGTTCGGTAGCTCCTACGAGCAGTACTTC. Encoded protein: CAISELGGFGSSYEQYF.

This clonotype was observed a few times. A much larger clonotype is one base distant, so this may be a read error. The chain's CDR3 is CASSLRGAGEVVPGNEQFF. The CDR3 DNA is TGTGCCAGCAGTTTACGTGGAGCGGGGGAGGTGGTTCCGGGCAATGAGCAGTTCTTC. The chain joins TRBV27 to TRBJ2-1; 8 bases match TRBD2. This CDR3 comprises 19 residues. Germline CDR1 MNHEY, CDR2 SMNVEV (reference sequence). V lost 2 bases and J lost 6; bases outside the gene matches: 18.

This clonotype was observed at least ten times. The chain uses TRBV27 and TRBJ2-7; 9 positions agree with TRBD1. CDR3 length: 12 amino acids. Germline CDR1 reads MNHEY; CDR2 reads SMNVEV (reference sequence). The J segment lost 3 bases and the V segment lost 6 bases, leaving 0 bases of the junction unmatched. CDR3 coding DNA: TGTGCCAGCAGGGACAGGGGCTACGAGCAGTACTTC. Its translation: CASRDRGYEQYF.